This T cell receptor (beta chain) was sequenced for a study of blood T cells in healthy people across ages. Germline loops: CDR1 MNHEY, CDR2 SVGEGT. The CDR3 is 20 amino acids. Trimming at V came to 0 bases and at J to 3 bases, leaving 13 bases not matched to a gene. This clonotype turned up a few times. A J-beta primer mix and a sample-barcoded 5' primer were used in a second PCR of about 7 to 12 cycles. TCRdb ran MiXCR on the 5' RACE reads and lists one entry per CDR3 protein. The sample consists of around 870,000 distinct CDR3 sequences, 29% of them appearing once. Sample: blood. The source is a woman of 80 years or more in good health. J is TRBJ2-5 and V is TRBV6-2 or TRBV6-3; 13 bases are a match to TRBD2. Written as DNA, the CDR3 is TGTGCCAGCAGTTACTCGATCGGTGGCACTAGCGGGGGGGAGAAAGAGACCCAGTACTTC. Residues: CASSYSIGGTSGGEKETQYF.